The clone carrying this T cell receptor beta chain showed up just once. Original analysis: The assay estimated nucleated cells by amplifying reference gene primers. Clones were sequenced by immunoSEQ multiplex PCR, and TCRdb holds only the in-frame ones, with some missing. V, J and clone size reflect that table, while D and trimming were determined from the DNA. In the table there are 110,000 to 150,000 clones, 60% to 85% of which are singletons. These data originate in a study of blood T cell repertoires in COVID-19. Study-wide context: Whether acute or convalescent, the COVID-19 samples came from the United States, Italy and Spain. Sample material is recorded as cDNA or gDNA derived from T cells, B-cell-depleted T cells, or PBMCs.

This CDR3 has 14 residues. The V gene's germline CDR1 is SGHAT and CDR2 FQDESV (reference sequence). Trimming took 5 bases from V and 3 from J; bases not matched to a gene: 5. J is TRBJ1-1 and V is TRBV11-1, with TRBD1 identical over 8 bases. Sequencing used peripheral blood. The receptor was isolated from a man aged 50 to 59 with active or convalescent COVID-19. The CDR3: CASSAQGADTEAFF. The CDR3 coding sequence is TGTGCCAGCAGCGCCCAGGGGGCTGACACTGAAGCTTTCTTT.